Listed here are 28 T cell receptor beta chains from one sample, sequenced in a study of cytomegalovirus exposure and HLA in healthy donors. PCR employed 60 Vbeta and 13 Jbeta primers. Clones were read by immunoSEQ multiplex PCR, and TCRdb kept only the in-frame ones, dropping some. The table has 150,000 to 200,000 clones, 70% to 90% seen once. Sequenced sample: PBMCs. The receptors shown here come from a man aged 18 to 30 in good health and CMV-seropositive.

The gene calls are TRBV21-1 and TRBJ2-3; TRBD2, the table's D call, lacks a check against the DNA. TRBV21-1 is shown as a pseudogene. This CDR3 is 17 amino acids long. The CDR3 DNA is TGTGCCAGCAGCAAAGGCGGGCTAGCGGGGCTCTGGGATACGCAGTATTTT. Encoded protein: CASSKGGLAGLWDTQYF.

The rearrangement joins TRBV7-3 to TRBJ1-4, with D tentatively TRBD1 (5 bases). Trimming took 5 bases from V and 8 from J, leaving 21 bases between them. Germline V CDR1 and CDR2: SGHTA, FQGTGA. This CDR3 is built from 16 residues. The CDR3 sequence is CASSPQPGRGGEKLFF. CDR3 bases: TGTGCCAGCAGCCCTCAACCCGGGAGGGGAGGGGAAAAACTGTTTTTT.

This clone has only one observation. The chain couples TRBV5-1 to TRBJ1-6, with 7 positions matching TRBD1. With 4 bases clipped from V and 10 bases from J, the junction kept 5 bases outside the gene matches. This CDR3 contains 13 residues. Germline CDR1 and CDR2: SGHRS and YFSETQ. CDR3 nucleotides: TGCGCCAGCAGCGGGACAGAAGACTCACCCCTCCACTTT. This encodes CASSGTEDSPLHF.

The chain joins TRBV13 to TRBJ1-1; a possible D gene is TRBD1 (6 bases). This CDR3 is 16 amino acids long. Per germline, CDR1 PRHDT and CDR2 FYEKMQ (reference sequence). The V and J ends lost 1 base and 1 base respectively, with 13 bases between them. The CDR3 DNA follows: TGTGCCAGCAGCTTAGCTTTAAGGGGGGGGAACACTGAAGCTTTCTTT. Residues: CASSLALRGGNTEAFF.

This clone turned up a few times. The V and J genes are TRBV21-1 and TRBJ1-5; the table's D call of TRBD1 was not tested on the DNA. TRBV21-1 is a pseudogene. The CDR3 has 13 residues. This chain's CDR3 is CASPNPLAQPQHF. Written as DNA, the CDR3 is TGTGCCAGCCCCAACCCCCTGGCTCAGCCCCAGCATTTT.

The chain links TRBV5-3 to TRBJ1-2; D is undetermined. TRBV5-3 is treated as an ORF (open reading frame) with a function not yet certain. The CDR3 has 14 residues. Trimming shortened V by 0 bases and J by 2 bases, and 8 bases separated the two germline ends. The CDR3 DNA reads TGTGCCAGAAGCTTGGAACAGTCCAACTATGGCTACACCTTC. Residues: CARSLEQSNYGYTF.

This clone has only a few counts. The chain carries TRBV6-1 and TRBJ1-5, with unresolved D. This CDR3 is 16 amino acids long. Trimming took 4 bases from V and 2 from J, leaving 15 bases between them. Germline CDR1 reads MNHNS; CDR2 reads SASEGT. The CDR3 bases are TGTGCCAGCAGTGCCACTTCCCCCCTTGGCAATCAGCCCCAGCATTTT. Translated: CASSATSPLGNQPQHF.

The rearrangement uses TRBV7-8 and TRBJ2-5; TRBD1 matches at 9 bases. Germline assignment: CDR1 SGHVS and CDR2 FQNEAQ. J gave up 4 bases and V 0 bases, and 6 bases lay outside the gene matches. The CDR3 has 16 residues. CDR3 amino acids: CASSLANSDRGETQYF. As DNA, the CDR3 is TGTGCCAGCAGCTTAGCTAACTCGGACAGGGGAGAGACCCAGTACTTC.

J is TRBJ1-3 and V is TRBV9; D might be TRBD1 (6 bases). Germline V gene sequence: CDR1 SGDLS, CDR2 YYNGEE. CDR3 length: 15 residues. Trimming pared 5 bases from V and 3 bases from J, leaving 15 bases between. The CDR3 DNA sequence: TGTGCCAGCAGGAGAGGGGGGGCGAATGGAAACACCATATATTTT. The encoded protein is CASRRGGANGNTIYF. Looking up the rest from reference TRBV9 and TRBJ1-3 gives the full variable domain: DSGVTQTPKHLITATGQRVTLRCSPRSGDLSVYWYQQSLDQGLQFLIQYYNGEERAKGNILERFSAQQFPDLHSELNLSSLELGDSALYFCASRRGGANGNTIYFGEGSWLTVV.

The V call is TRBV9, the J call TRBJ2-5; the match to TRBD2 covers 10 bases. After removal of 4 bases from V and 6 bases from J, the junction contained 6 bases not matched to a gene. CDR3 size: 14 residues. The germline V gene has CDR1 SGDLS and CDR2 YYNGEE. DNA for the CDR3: TGTGCCAGCAGCCGAAGCGGGGGGGCGCAGACCCAGTACTTC. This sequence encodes CASSRSGGAQTQYF.

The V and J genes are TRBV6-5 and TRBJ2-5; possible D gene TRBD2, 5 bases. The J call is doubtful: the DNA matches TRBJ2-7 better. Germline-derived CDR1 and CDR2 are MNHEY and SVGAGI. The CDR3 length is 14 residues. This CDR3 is CASSYRGPAYEQYF. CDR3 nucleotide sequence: TGTGCCAGCAGTTACCGGGGTCCCGCCTACGAGCAGTACTTC.

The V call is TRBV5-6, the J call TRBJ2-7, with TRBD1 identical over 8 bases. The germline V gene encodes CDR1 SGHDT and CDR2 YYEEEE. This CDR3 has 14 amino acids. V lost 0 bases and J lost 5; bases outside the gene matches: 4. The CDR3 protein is CASSLVTGGNEQYF. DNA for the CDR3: TGTGCCAGCAGCTTGGTCACAGGGGGTAACGAGCAGTACTTC.

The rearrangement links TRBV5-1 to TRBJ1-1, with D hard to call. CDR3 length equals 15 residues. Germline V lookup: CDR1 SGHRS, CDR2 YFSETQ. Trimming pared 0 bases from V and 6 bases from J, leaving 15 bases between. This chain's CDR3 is CASSLAGGGRSEAFF. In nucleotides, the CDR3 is TGCGCCAGCAGCTTGGCCGGAGGAGGGCGCTCTGAAGCTTTCTTT.

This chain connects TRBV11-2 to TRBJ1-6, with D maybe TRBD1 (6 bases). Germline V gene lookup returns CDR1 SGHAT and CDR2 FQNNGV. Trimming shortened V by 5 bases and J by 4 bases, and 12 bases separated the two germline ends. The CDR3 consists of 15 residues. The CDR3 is CASSAATGYNSPLHF. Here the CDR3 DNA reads TGTGCCAGCAGCGCCGCTACAGGGTATAATTCACCCCTCCACTTT.

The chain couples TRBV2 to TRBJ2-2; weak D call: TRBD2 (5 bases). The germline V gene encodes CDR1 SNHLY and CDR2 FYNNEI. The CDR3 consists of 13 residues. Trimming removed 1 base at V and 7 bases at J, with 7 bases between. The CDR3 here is CASSEGAGGELFF. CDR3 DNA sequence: TGTGCCAGCAGTGAAGGGGCGGGCGGGGAGCTGTTTTTT.

CDR3 region: CASSLVFPLAGKNTGELFF. In DNA, the CDR3 is TGTGCCAGCAGCTTAGTCTTTCCCCTAGCGGGGAAGAACACCGGGGAGCTGTTTTTT. This chain joins TRBV13 and TRBJ2-2; 9 bases align to TRBD2. Germline V gives CDR1 PRHDT, CDR2 FYEKMQ (reference sequence). The CDR3 contains 19 residues. The trim removed 1 base at V and 1 base at J, leaving 10 bases unmatched.

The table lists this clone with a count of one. The CDR3 sequence is CASKRTAEQPQHF. The CDR3 DNA sequence: TGTGCCAGCAAGAGAACAGCAGAACAGCCCCAGCATTTT. This chain uses TRBV2 with TRBJ1-5; D remains unclear. Per the germline V gene, CDR1 is SNHLY and CDR2 is FYNNEI. V dropped 7 bases and J dropped 7 bases, with 14 bases sitting between them. This CDR3 region has 13 residues.

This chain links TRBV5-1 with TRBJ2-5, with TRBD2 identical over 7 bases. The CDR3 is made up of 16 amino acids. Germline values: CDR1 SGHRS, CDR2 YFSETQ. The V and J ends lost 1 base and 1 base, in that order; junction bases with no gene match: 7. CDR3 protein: CASSLFAGVIQETQYF. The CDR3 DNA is TGCGCCAGCAGCTTGTTTGCGGGGGTTATCCAAGAGACCCAGTACTTC. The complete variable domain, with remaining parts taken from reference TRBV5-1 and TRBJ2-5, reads KAGVTQTPRYLIKTRGQQVTLSCSPISGHRSVSWYQQTPGQGLQFLFEYFSETQRNKGNFPGRFSGRQFSNSRSEMNVSTLELGDSALYLCASSLFAGVIQETQYFGPGTRLLVL.

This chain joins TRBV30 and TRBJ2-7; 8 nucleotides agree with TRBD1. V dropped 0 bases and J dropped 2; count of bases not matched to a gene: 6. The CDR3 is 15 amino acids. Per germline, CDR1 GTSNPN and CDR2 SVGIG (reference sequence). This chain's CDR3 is CAWSVLDRVAYEQYF. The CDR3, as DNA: TGTGCCTGGAGTGTACTGGACAGGGTGGCCTACGAGCAGTACTTC.

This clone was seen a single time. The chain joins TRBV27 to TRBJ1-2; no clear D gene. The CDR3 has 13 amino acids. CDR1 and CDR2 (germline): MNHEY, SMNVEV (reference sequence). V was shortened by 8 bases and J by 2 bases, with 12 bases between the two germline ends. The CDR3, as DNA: TGTGCCAGCGCGTCAGGCCCCAACTATGGCTACACCTTC. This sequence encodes CASASGPNYGYTF.

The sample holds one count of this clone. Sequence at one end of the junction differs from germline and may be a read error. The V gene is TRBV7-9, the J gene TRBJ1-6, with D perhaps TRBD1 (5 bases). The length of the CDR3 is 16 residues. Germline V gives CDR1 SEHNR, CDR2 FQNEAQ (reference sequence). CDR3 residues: CSSSEDQGPYNSPLHF. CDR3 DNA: TGTTCCAGCAGCGAGGATCAGGGTCCCTATAATTCACCCCTCCACTTT. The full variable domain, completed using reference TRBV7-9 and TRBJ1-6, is DTGVSQNPRHKITKRGQNVTFRCDPISEHNRLYWYRQTLGQGPEFLTYFQNEAQLEKSRLLSDRFSAERPKGSFSTLEIQRTEQGDSAMYLCSSSEDQGPYNSPLHFGNGTRLTVT.

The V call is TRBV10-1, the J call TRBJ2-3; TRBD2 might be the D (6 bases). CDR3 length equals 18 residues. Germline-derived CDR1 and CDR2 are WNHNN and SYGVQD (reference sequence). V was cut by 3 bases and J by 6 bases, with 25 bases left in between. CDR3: CASSEQAGREGVWDTQYF. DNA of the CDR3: TGCGCCAGCAGTGAACAGGCCGGGCGGGAAGGGGTTTGGGATACGCAGTATTTT.

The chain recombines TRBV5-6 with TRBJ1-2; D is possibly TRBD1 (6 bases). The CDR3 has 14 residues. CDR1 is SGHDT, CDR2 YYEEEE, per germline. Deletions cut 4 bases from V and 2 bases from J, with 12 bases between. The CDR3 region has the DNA TGTGCCAGCAGCGTAGGACAGATGAACTATGGCTACACCTTC. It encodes CASSVGQMNYGYTF.

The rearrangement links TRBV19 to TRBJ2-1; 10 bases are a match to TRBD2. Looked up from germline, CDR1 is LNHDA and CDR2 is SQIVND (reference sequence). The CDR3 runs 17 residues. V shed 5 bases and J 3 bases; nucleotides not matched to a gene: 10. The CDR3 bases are TGTGCCAGTAGTTCTCGAGGAGCGGGGGGGGTCTACAATGAGCAGTTCTTC. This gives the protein CASSSRGAGGVYNEQFF.

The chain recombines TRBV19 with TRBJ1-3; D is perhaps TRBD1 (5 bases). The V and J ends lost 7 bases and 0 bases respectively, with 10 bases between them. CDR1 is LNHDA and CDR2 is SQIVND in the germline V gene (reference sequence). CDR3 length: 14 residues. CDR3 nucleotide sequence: TGTGCCAGTACCTTGACAGCCTCTGGAAACACCATATATTTT. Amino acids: CASTLTASGNTIYF.

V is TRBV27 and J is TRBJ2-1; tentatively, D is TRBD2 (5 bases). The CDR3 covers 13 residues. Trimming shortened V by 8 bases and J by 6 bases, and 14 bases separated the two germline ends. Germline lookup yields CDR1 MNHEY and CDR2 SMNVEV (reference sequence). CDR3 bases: TGTGCCAGCGGACCGGGGTCAGGCAATGAGCAGTTCTTC. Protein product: CASGPGSGNEQFF.

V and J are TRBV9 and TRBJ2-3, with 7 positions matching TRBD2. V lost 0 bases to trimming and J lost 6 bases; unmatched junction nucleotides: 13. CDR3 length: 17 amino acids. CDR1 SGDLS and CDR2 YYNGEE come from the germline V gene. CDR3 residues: CASSVEIAGDGQDTQYF. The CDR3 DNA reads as TGTGCCAGCAGCGTAGAGATTGCGGGGGACGGCCAGGATACGCAGTATTTT.

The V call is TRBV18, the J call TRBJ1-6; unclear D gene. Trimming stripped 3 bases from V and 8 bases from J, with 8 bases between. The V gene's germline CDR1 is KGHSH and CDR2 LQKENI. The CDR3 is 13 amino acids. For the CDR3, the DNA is TGTGCCAGCTCACCCGAGGTGGATTCACCCCTCCACTTT. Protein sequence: CASSPEVDSPLHF.